In its sample, the clone carrying this T cell receptor beta chain was seen once. Its antigen is as yet unknown. The sample is drawn from a study of Graves' ophthalmopathy and Graves' hyperthyroidism. Study details: Ophthalmopathy not arising within 18 months of follow-up defined hyperthyroidism as stable.

Transcripts of RNA were the source for amplifying TCR beta CDR3 regions. First-round RT-PCR relied on HTBI primers, and a second-round multiplex PCR came next. TCRdb reprocessed the multiplex PCR reads via MiXCR and lists one record per CDR3 protein. Of around 1.1 million distinct CDR3 sequences detected, 36% appear once; the ten largest clones hold over 8.5%. Study-level findings and limits: Clonotypes were expanded in thyroid at above 0.001 frequency, and most also appeared in blood.

Germline lookup yields CDR1 SQVTM and CDR2 ANQGSEA. V lost 7 bases and J 7 bases, leaving 10 bases between the germline ends. The length of the CDR3 is 11 residues. Hyperthyroidism in these 18- to 65-year-old patients was newly diagnosed, lasting under 2 months. In this cohort, patients with other autoimmune diseases, uncontrolled infections, pregnancy or lactation were excluded. The chain joins TRBV29-1 to TRBJ2-2; perhaps TRBD2 as D (6 bases). This TCR was sampled from an adult man with Graves' hyperthyroidism. Specimen: peripheral blood or thyroid tissue (not recorded which). The CDR3 loop is CSGLTSGELFF. The CDR3 DNA follows: TGCAGCGGGCTGACTAGCGGGGAGCTGTTTTTT.